This T cell receptor beta chain is drawn from a study of blood T cells in healthy people across ages (dated by TCRdb to about 2015). In the study overall: Template switching captured roughly one uniquely barcoded TCR beta cDNA molecule per two T cells in model experiments. Donors were grouped into four age groups: young (average approximately 15 years), middle-aged (over 35), aged (around 66) and long-lived (less than 85). Using the same blood draw, the study looked at two additional independent replicas of 1 million unique cDNA reads for two donors, one aged 18 to 29 and the other aged 80 or older. Donors of different ages were randomly distributed across sequencing lanes to avoid experimental bias. To track age-related changes in TCR beta repertoire diversity, the study relied on deep sequencing normalized with unique cDNA molecular identifiers.

Systemically healthy Caucasian individuals from Russia, approximately 39 in total and aged roughly 6 to 100 years, were included as donors. Around 9.7 milliliters of peripheral blood were collected from each donor into EDTA-treated Vacutainer tubes. Ficoll-Paque density-gradient centrifugation was used to isolate PBMCs, with at least 6.5 million obtained per sample. Trizol reagent was used to extract total RNA from the PBMCs, yielding at least 5 micrograms per sample. For every donor, an aliquot of PBMCs went through flow cytometry to measure the percentages of naive CD45RAhigh/CD27high T cells. As for this clonotype: Its antigen target is currently unknown. Base qualities are not provided; no much larger clone lies one nucleotide away.

What the authors observed across the whole study: Observed TCR beta diversity per million T cells fell roughly linearly with age, and a significant reduction was already apparent by age around 44. Conclusive comparison of naive and antigen-experienced compartments was prevented by the profiling of bulk unsorted PBMCs. Donor CMV infection status was unknown, potentially confounding age-related changes in expanded clonotypes. Total diversity estimates from one million sequenced T cells were considered lower bounds and underestimates. Compared with the aged group, the long-lived group had more naive CD4+ T cells, fewer expanded clones and increased TCR diversity, a pattern suggesting age selection. The percentage of naive T cells measured by flow cytometry correlated strongly with observed TCR beta diversity.

Receptor amplification or capture employed 5' RACE. This sample was sequenced with an Illumina HiSeq 2500. A second PCR of 7 to 11 cycles was performed with a sample-barcoded 5' primer and a J-beta primer mix. A unique molecular identifier was introduced onto each TCR beta cDNA molecule by a template-switch 5' adaptor carrying 12 random nucleotides. Each sample yielded at least 2.5 million CDR3-containing paired-end reads. First-strand cDNA synthesis was performed from all RNA using the Mint cDNA synthesis kit, with priming by a TRBC-specific oligonucleotide. Following uracil-DNA glycosylase treatment, a first 18-cycle PCR with universal primers M1SS and BC2_uni_R was performed on all cDNA. Concerning the study's data processing: For normalization, 1 million high-quality reads were randomly selected from each sample, with every read carrying a distinct molecular identifier. Instead of being binned into consensus sequences, reads with shared molecular identifiers were discarded. MiTCR, with a Q25 quality threshold and the strictest error-elimination algorithm, was used for CDR3 identification, clonotype clustering and error correction. A nonparametric unseen species model using Euler transformation provided a lower-bound estimate of total TCR beta diversity. TCRdb reran the public reads through fastp at Q25 and MiXCR, keeping productive beta chains. Each record represents a unique CDR3 protein, reported with the most common genes and DNA among its rows. The V and J calls shown here were made by TCRdb, not taken from the authors' results. Within this sample are more than 700,000 distinct CDR3 sequences, with roughly 50% of them counted one time only. The ten largest account for about 42% of the sample.

The germline V gene supplies CDR1 MNHEY and CDR2 SVGAGI. The CDR3, from cysteine to phenylalanine, totals 15 residues. Only CDR3 DNA is held: 45 bases, read in frame from base 1. Trimming takes 2 bases from V and 1 base from J, and the germline ends sit 12 bases apart. This chain joins TRBV6-5 to TRBJ2-7, with the identity of the D gene unclear. The origin of this receptor is a man older than 75 in good health. Sequenced input: blood. The nucleotides are TGTGCCAGCAGTTACCGGCATACTGGATCCTACGAGCAGTACTTC. It specifies CASSYRHTGSYEQYF.